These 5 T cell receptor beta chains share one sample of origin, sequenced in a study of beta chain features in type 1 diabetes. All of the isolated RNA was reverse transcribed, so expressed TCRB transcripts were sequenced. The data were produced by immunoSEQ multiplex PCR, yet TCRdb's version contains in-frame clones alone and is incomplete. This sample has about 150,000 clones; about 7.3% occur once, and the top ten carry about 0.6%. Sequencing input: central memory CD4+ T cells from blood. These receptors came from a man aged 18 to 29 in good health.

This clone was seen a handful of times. This CDR3 is CASSQDLLLAGTDTQYF. CDR3 nucleotides: TGTGCCAGCAGCCAAGATCTGCTCCTAGCGGGCACAGATACGCAGTATTTT. This sequence joins TRBV7-9 and TRBJ2-3; 7 bases map to TRBD2. The junction had 12 bases not matched to a gene; V was cut back by 5 bases and J by 1 base. CDR1 and CDR2 (germline): SEHNR, FQNEAQ (reference sequence). The CDR3 extends over 17 amino acids.

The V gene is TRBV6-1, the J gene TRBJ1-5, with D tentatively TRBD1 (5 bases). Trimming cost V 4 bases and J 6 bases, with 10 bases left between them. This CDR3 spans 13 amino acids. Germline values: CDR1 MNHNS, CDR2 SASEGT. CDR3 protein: CASSGRVSQPQHF. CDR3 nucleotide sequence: TGTGCCAGCAGTGGCAGGGTATCTCAGCCCCAGCATTTT.

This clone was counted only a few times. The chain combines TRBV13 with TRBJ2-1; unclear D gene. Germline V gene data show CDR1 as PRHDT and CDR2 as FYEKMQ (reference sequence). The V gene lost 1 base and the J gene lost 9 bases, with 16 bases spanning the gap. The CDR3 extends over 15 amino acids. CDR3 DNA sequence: TGTGCCAGCAGCTTAGTTTCCGACTCCCTGGGTGAGCAGTTCTTC. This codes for CASSLVSDSLGEQFF.

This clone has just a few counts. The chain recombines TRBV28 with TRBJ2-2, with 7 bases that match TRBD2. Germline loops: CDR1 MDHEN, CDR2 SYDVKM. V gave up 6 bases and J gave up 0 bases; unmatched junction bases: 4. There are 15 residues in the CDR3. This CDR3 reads CASSPGGTNTGELFF. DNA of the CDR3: TGTGCCAGCAGCCCCGGGGGGACGAACACCGGGGAGCTGTTTTTT.

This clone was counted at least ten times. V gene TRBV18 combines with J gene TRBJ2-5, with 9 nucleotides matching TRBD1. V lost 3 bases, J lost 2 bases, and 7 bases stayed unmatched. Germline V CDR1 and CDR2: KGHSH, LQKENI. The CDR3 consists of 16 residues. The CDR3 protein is CASSPRTGEKQETQYF. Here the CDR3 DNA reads TGTGCCAGCTCACCGCGGACAGGGGAGAAGCAAGAGACCCAGTACTTC. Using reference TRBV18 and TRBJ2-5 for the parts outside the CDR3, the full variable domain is NAGVMQNPRHLVRRRGQEARLRCSPMKGHSHVYWYRQLPEEGLKFMVYLQKENIIDESGMPKERFSAEFPKEGPSILRIQQVVRGDSAAYFCASSPRTGEKQETQYFGPGTRLLVL.